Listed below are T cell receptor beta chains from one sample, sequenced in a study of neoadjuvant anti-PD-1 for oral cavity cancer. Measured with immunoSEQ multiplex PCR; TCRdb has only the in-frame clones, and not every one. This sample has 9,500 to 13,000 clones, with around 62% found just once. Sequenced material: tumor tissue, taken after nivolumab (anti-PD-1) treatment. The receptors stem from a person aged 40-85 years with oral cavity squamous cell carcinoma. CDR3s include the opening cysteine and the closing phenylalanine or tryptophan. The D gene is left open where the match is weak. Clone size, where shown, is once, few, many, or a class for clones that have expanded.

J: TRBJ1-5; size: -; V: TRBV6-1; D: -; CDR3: CASSEARVDQPQHF; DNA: TGTGCCAGCAGTGAAGCCCGGGTAGATCAGCCCCAGCATTTT
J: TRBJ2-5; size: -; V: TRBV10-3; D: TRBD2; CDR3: CAIRGGDETQYF; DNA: TGTGCCATCAGGGGGGGGGACGAGACCCAGTACTTC
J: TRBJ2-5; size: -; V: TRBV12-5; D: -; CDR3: CASGLNGETQYF; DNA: TGTGCTAGTGGTTTGAATGGCGAGACCCAGTACTTC
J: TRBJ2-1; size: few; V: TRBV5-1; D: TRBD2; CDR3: CASSSRPGLADYNEQFF; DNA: TGCGCCAGCAGCTCACGCCCGGGACTAGCGGACTACAATGAGCAGTTCTTC
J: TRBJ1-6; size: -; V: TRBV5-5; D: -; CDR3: CASSAAANSPLHF; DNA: TGTGCCAGCAGCGCGGCTGCCAATTCACCCCTCCACTTT
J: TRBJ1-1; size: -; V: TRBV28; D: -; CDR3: CASKVNTEAFF; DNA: TGTGCCAGCAAGGTGAACACTGAAGCTTTCTTT
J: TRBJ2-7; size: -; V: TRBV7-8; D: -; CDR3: CASSLNKPYEQYF; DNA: TGTGCCAGCAGTCTTAACAAGCCCTACGAGCAGTACTTC
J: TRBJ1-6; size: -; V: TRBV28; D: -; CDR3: CASRLSGGANSPLHF; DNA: TGTGCCAGCAGGCTCTCGGGAGGGGCGAATTCACCCCTCCACTTT
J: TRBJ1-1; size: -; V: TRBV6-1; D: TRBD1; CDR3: CASSEDRGPTEAFF; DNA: TGTGCCAGCAGTGAAGACAGGGGCCCCACTGAAGCTTTCTTT
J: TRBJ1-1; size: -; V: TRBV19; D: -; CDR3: CASSVRQVGTEAFF; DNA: TGTGCCAGTAGTGTCCGACAGGTAGGGACTGAAGCTTTCTTT
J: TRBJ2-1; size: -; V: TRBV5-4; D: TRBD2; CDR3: CASSLTSGSYNEQFF; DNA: TGTGCCAGCAGCTTGACTAGCGGGTCCTACAATGAGCAGTTCTTC
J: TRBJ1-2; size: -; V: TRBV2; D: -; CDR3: CAGGVDASGGYTF; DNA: TGTGCCGGCGGAGTGGACGCGTCCGGTGGCTACACCTTC
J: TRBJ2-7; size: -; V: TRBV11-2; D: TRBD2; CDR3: CASSRLVQREIFVQQYF; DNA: TGTGCCAGCAGCCGCTTGGTCCAGCGGGAGATATTTGTACAGCAGTACTTC
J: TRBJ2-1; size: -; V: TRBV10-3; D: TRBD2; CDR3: CAISGPGTRTNEQFF; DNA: TGTGCCATCAGTGGCCCCGGGACTAGGACCAATGAGCAGTTCTTC
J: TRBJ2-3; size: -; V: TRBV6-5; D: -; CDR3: CASSLLGEDTQYF; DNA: TGTGCCAGCAGTTTACTGGGGGAAGATACGCAGTATTTT
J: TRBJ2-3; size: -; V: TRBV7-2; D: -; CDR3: CASSLGGPADTQYF; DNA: TGTGCCAGCAGCTTAGGGGGGCCGGCAGATACGCAGTATTTT
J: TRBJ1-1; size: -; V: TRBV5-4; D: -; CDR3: CASSLVGWGTEAFF; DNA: TGTGCCAGCAGCTTGGTGGGGTGGGGGACTGAAGCTTTCTTT
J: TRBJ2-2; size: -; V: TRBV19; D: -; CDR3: CASRPGATGELFF; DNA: TGTGCCAGTAGACCGGGAGCCACCGGGGAGCTGTTTTTT
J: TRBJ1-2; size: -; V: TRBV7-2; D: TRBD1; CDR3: CASSLAAQGGGYTF; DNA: TGTGCCAGCAGCTTAGCTGCCCAGGGGGGGGGCTACACCTTC
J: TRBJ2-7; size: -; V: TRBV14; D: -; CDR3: CASSRVTTYEQYF; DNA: TGTGCCAGCAGCCGAGTTACTACCTACGAGCAGTACTTC
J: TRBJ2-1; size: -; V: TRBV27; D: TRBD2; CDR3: CASNPSGSYNEQFF; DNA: TGTGCCAGCAACCCTAGCGGCTCCTACAATGAGCAGTTCTTC
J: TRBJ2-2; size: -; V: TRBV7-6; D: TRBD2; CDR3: CASSLWTSGTGELFF; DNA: TGTGCCAGCAGCCTCTGGACTAGCGGTACCGGGGAGCTGTTTTTT
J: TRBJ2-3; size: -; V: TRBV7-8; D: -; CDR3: CASSFPGPLQDTQYF; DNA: TGTGCCAGCAGCTTTCCCGGACCACTCCAGGATACGCAGTATTTT
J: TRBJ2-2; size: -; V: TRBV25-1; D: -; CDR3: CASSLGGGANTGELFF; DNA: TGTGCCAGCAGTCTTGGGGGGGGCGCGAACACCGGGGAGCTGTTTTTT
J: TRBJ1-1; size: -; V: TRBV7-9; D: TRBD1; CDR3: CASSSDAGGTEAFF; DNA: TGTGCCAGCAGCTCCGACGCAGGGGGCACTGAAGCTTTCTTT
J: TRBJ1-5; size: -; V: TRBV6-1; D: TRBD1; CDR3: CASDTGGNQPQHF; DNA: TGTGCCAGCGACACAGGGGGCAATCAGCCCCAGCATTTT
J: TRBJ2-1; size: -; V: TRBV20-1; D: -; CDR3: CSAPRPPQFF; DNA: TGCAGTGCCCCAAGGCCCCCTCAGTTCTTC
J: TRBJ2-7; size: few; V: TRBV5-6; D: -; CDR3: CASSLTGRRSSYEQYF; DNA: TGTGCCAGCAGCTTGACAGGTAGGAGGAGCTCCTACGAGCAGTACTTC
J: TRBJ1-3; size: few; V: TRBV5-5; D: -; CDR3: CASNKNSGNTIYF; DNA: TGTGCCAGCAATAAGAATTCTGGAAACACCATATATTTT
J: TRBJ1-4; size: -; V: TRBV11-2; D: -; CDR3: CASSLGDLGQFATNEKLFF; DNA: TGTGCCAGCAGCTTAGGAGATTTGGGGCAGTTTGCAACTAATGAAAAACTGTTTTTT
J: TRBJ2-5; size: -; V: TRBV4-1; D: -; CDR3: CASSQGQTQEETQYF; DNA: TGCGCCAGCAGCCAAGGACAGACACAAGAAGAGACCCAGTACTTC
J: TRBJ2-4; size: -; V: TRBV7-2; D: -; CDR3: CASSLRQGNIQYF; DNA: TGTGCCAGCAGCTTACGGCAGGGGAACATTCAGTACTTC
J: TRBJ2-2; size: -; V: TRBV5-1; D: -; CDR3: CASSFNRVRDTGELFF; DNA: TGCGCCAGCAGCTTCAACAGGGTTCGGGACACCGGGGAGCTGTTTTTT
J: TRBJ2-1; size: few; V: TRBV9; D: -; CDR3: CASSALGGALVVGQFF; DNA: TGTGCCAGCAGCGCCTTGGGGGGGGCTCTAGTTGTTGGTCAGTTCTTC
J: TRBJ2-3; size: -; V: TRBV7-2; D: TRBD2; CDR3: CASSFTSGRTDTQYF; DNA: TGTGCCAGCAGCTTTACTAGCGGGCGCACAGATACGCAGTATTTT
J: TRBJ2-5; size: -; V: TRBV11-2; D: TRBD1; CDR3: CASSADRGETQYF; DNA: TGTGCCAGCAGCGCGGACAGGGGAGAGACCCAGTACTTC
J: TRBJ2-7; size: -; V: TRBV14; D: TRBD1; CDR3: CASSQDRQGARGQYF; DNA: TGTGCCAGCAGCCAAGATCGGCAGGGGGCGCGGGGGCAGTACTTC
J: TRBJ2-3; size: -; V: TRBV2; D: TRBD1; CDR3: CASSDRGREDTQYF; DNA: TGTGCCAGCAGTGATAGGGGGCGCGAAGATACGCAGTATTTT
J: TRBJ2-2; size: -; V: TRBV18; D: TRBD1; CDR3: CASSPMGQTNTGELFF; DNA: TGTGCCAGCTCACCAATGGGACAGACGAACACCGGGGAGCTGTTTTTT
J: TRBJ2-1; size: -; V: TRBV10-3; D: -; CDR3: CAIKQGGSYNEQFF; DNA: TGTGCCATCAAGCAGGGAGGATCCTACAATGAGCAGTTCTTC
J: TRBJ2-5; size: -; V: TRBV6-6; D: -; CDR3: CASSRQETQYF; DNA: TGTGCCAGCAGCCGGCAAGAGACCCAGTACTTC
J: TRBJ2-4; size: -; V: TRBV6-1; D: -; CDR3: CASSEMTGGKNIQYF; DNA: TGTGCCAGCAGTGAAATGACAGGCGGAAAAAACATTCAGTACTTC
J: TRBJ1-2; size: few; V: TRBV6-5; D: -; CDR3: CASSYSGKGEHGYTF; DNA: TGTGCCAGCAGTTACTCGGGAAAGGGCGAGCATGGCTACACCTTC
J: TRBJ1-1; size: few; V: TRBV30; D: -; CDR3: CAWSVRGGTEAFF; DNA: TGTGCCTGGAGTGTTAGGGGTGGAACTGAAGCTTTCTTT
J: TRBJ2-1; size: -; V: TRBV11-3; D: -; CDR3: CASSLYRISSYNEQFF; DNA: TGTGCCAGCAGCCTATACAGGATTAGCTCCTACAATGAGCAGTTCTTC
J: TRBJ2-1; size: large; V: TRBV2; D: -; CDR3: CASSPLRYEQFF; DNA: TGTGCCAGCAGTCCCCTACGCTATGAGCAGTTCTTC
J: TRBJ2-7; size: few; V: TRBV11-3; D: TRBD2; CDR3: CASSPTSGSYEQYF; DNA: TGTGCCAGCAGTCCCACTAGCGGATCCTACGAGCAGTACTTC
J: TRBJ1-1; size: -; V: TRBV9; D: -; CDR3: CASSVSPHGAEAFF; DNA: TGTGCCAGCAGCGTATCTCCCCACGGGGCTGAAGCTTTCTTT
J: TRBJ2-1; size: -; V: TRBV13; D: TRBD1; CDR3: CASSPPTGGAGNEQFF; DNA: TGTGCCAGCAGCCCCCCGACAGGGGGCGCGGGGAATGAGCAGTTCTTC
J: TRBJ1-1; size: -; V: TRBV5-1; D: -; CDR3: CASSLGTGGSTEAFF; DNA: TGCGCCAGCAGCTTGGGAACAGGAGGGAGCACTGAAGCTTTCTTT
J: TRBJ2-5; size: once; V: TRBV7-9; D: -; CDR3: CASSRDYQETQYF; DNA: TGTGCCAGCAGCCGGGACTACCAAGAGACCCAGTACTTC
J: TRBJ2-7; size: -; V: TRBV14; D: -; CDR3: CASSNRDFSYEQYF; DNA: TGTGCCAGCAGCAACCGGGACTTTTCCTACGAGCAGTACTTC
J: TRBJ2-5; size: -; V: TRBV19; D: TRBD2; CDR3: CASSTDTRGRETQYF; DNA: TGTGCCAGTAGTACCGACACCCGCGGGAGGGAGACCCAGTACTTC
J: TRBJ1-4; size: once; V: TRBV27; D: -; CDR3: CASSQNEKLFF; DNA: TGTGCCAGCAGTCAAAATGAAAAACTGTTTTTT
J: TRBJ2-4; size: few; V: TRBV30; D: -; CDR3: CAWSGGFPPIQYF; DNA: TGTGCCTGGAGTGGAGGCTTTCCCCCCATTCAGTACTTC
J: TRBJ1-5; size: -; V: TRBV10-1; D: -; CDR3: CASKRTDLSNQPQHF; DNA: TGCGCCAGCAAGAGGACAGACCTTAGCAATCAGCCCCAGCATTTT
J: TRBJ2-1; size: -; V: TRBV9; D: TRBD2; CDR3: CASSVDLGGGADEQFF; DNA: TGTGCCAGCAGCGTAGATCTAGGCGGGGGGGCCGATGAGCAGTTCTTC